This record covers a single T cell receptor beta chain. The antigen remains unidentified. Described treatment: roughly 19 received Ad26.COV2.S at low or high dose, single or two shots; roughly 5 received placebo; per-sample allocation not given. The investigators took samples on day 63 after the first vaccine or placebo injection. An adult of 18-55 years in Boston served as donor. This sample was taken from a study of Ad26.COV2.S vaccination and SARS-CoV-2 variants. Study as a whole: Ad26.COV2.S, an intramuscular injection, was given once or twice 56 days apart.

Study-wide findings and caveats: Participants given vaccine showed non-spike TCR breadth similar to that of placebo recipients. Responses of spike-specific T cells (both CD8+ and CD4+) reportedly showed substantial breadth after vaccination.

The CDR3 spans 14 residues. The V gene's germline CDR1 is SGHRS and CDR2 YFSETQ. The ends were cut back, 7 bases at V and 0 bases at J, with 14 bases in the middle. Generated by immunoSEQ multiplex PCR, the TCRdb table keeps only in-frame clones and is missing some. The table records 350,000 to 500,000 clones, roughly 89% of them present only once. Sequences were derived from peripheral blood, sampled in a trial of Ad26.COV2.S vaccine versus placebo. The chain uses TRBV5-1 and TRBJ2-7; weak D call: TRBD1 (5 bases). This sequence was found in a person between 18 and 60 years old who received the Ad26.COV2.S COVID-19 vaccine or a placebo. The CDR3 DNA follows: TGCGCCAGCCGCCCGGACACTAACTCCTACGAGCAGTACTTC. Its protein is CASRPDTNSYEQYF.